This T cell receptor beta chain was retrieved from a study of blood T cell repertoires in COVID-19. Study summary: The study drew acute and convalescent COVID-19 samples from the United States, Italy and Spain. PBMCs, B-cell-depleted T cells, or T cells provided the cDNA or gDNA that made up the material.

Original processing notes: The assay estimated nucleated cells by amplifying reference gene primers. Profiled with immunoSEQ multiplex PCR; TCRdb holds only in-frame clones, not every one. V and J calls and clone size are given by that table; D and trimming were obtained from the DNA. The sample contains 270,000 or so clones, 86% of which appear only once. The CDR3 sequence is 13 residues long. The germline V gene encodes CDR1 SGHTA and CDR2 FQGNSA. Trimming removed 1 base at V and 11 bases at J, with 14 bases between. This sequence originates from a woman in her thirties with active or convalescent COVID-19. The specimen sequenced was peripheral blood. The V and J genes are TRBV7-2 and TRBJ1-2; D unresolved. The CDR3 reads CASSLGGTTPYTF. The CDR3 region has the DNA TGTGCCAGCAGCTTAGGAGGCACGACCCCTTACACCTTC.